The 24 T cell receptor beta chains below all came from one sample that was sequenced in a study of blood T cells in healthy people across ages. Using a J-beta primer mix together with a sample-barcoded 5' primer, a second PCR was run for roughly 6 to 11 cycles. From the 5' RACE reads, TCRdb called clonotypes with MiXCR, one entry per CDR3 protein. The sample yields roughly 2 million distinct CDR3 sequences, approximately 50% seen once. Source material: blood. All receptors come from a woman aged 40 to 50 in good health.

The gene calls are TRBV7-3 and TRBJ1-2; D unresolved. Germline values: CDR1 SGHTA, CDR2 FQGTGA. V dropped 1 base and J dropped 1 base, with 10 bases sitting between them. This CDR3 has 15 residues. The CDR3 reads CASSLNGRSNYGYTF. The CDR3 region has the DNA TGTGCCAGCAGCTTAAATGGCAGGAGTAACTATGGCTACACCTTC.

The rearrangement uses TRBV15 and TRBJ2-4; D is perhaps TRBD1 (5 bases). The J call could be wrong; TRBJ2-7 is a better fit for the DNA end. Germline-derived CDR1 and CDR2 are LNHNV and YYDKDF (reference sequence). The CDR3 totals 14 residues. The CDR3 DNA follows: TGTGCCACCAGCAGAGCGGACACTACTTACGAGCAGTACTTC. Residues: CATSRADTTYEQYF.

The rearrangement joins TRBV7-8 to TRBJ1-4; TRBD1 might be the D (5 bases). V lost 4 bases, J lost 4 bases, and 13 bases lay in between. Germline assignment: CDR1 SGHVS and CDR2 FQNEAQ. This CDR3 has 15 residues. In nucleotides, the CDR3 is TGTGCCAGCAGCTCAAGACAGAGCCTTAATGAAAAACTGTTTTTT. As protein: CASSSRQSLNEKLFF.

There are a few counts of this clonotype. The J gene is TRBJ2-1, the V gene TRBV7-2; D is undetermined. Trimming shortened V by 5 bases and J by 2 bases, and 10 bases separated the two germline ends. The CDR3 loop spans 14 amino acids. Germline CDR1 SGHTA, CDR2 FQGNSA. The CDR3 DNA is TGTGCCAGCAGCCGGACGGTAGCCTACAATGAGCAGTTCTTC. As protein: CASSRTVAYNEQFF.

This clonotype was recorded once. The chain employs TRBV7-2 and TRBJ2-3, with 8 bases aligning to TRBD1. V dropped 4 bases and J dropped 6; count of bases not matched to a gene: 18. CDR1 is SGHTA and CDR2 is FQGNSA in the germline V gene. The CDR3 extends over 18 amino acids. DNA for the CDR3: TGTGCCAGCAGCTCTCTGGGACAGGAGATTATACTCGGGGATACGCAGTATTTT. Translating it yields CASSSLGQEIILGDTQYF. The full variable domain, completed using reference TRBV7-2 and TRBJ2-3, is GAGVSQSPSNKVTEKGKDVELRCDPISGHTALYWYRQSLGQGLEFLIYFQGNSAPDKSGLPSDRFSAERTGGSVSTLTIQRTQQEDSAVYLCASSSLGQEIILGDTQYFGPGTRLTVL.

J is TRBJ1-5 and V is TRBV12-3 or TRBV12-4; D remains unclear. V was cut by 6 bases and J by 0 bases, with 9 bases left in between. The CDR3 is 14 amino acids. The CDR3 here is CASRDEYSNQPQHF. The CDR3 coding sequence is TGTGCCAGCAGGGACGAATATAGCAATCAGCCCCAGCATTTT.

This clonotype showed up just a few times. CDR3 sequence reads: CASSLDRALETQYF. The CDR3 bases are TGTGCCAGCAGCCTCGACAGGGCCCTAGAGACCCAGTACTTC. The rearrangement links TRBV7-2 to TRBJ2-5; TRBD1 matches at 7 bases. After removal of 5 bases from V and 4 bases from J, the junction contained 7 bases not matched to a gene. CDR3 length: 14 residues. The germline gives CDR1 SGHTA, CDR2 FQGNSA.

The CDR3 nucleotides read TGTGCCAGCAGCTTAACTGGACAGTACACTGAAGCTTTCTTT. Its translation: CASSLTGQYTEAFF. The V call is TRBV7-9, the J call TRBJ1-1, with D tentatively TRBD1 (6 bases). The CDR3 spans 14 residues. CDR1 is SEHNR, CDR2 FQNEAQ, per germline (reference sequence). With 2 bases removed from V and 3 bases from J, the gap between germline ends came to 10 bases.

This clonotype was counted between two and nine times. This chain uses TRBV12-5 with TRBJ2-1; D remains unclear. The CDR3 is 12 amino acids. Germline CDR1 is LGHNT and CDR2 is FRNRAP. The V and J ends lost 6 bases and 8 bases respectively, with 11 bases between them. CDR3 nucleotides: TGTGCTAGTGGGCGGAAGTTAGATGAGCAGTTCTTC. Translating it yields CASGRKLDEQFF.

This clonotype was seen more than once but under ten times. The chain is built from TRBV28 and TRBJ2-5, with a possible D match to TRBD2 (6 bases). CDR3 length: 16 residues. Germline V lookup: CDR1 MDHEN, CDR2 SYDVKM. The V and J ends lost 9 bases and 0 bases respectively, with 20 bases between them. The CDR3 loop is CARDHRGGENQETQYF. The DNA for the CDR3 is TGTGCCAGAGACCATCGCGGCGGGGAAAACCAAGAGACCCAGTACTTC.

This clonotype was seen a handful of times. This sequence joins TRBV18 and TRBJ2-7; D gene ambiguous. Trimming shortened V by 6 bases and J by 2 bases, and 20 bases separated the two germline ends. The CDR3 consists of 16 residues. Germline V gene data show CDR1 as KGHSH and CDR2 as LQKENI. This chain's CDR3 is CASSPWEGPITYEQYF. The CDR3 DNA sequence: TGTGCCAGCTCCCCCTGGGAAGGGCCCATTACCTACGAGCAGTACTTC.

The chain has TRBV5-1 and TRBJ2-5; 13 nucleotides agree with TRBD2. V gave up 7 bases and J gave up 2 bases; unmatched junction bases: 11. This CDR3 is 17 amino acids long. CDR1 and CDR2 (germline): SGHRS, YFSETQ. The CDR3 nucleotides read TGCGCCAGCGGTCCTTCCGGGACTAGCGGGATTCAAGAGACCCAGTACTTC. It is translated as CASGPSGTSGIQETQYF.

The CDR3 DNA follows: TGTGCCAGCAGTCTGTCTACGAACCCGGGACTAGCGGTTAGCAATCAGCCCCAGCATTTT. Its protein product is CASSLSTNPGLAVSNQPQHF. The V gene is TRBV28, the J gene TRBJ1-5; D possibly corresponds to TRBD1 (5 bases). The CDR3 has 20 residues. V was trimmed by 5 bases and J by 0 bases, leaving 26 bases between them. Germline assignment: CDR1 MDHEN and CDR2 SYDVKM.

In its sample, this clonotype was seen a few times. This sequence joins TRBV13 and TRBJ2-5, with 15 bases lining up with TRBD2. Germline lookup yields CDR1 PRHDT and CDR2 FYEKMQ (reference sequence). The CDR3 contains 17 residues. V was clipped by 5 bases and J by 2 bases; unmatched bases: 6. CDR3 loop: CASSEGLAGGQQETQYF. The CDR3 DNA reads TGTGCCAGCAGCGAGGGACTAGCGGGGGGTCAACAAGAGACCCAGTACTTC.

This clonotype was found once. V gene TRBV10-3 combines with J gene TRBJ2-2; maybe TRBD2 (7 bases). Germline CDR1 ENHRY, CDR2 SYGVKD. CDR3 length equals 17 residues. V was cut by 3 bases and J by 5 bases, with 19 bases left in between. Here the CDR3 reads CAISDPPGGGHTGELFF. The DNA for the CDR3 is TGTGCCATCAGTGACCCGCCTGGGGGGGGCCATACCGGGGAGCTGTTTTTT.

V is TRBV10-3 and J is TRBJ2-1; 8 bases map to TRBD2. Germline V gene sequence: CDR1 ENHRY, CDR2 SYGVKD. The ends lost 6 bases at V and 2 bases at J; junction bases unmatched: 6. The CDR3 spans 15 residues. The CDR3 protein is CAIRNSGGTYNEQFF. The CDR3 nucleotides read TGTGCCATCAGGAACAGCGGGGGCACCTACAATGAGCAGTTCTTC.

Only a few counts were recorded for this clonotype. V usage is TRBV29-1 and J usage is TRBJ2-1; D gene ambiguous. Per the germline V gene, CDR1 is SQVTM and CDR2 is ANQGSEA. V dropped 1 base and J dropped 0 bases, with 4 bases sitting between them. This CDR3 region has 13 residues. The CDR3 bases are TGCAGCGTTGAAGGCACCTCCTACAATGAGCAGTTCTTC. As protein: CSVEGTSYNEQFF.

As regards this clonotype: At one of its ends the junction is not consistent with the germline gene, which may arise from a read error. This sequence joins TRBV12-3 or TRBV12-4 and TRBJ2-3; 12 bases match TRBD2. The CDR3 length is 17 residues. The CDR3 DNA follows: TGTGCCAGCAGTCTAGCGGGGGGGGCCTCTAGCACAGATACGCAGTATTTT. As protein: CASSLAGGASSTDTQYF.

The DNA for the CDR3 is TGTGCCAGCAGCTTAGAGAAATACACTGAAGCTTTCTTT. This translates into CASSLEKYTEAFF. The chain couples TRBV11-2 to TRBJ1-1; D uncertain. CDR1 SGHAT and CDR2 FQNNGV come from the germline V gene. Trimming stripped 0 bases from V and 3 bases from J, with 5 bases between. The CDR3 has 13 residues.

The CDR3 reads CASSLVPGAETEAFF. CDR3 in DNA: TGCGCCAGCAGCTTGGTTCCGGGGGCAGAGACTGAAGCTTTCTTT. The V call is TRBV5-1, the J call TRBJ1-1; TRBD1 might be the D (6 bases). The germline V gene encodes CDR1 SGHRS and CDR2 YFSETQ. The germline V and J ends were trimmed by 0 bases and 5 bases, with 14 bases remaining between them. The CDR3 runs to 15 residues.

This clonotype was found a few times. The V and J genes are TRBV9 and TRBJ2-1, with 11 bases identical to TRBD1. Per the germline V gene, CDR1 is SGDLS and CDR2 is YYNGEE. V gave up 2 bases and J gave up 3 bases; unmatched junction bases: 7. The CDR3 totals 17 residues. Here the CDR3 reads CASSVGTGGGIYNEQFF. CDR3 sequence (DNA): TGTGCCAGCAGCGTTGGGACAGGGGGAGGTATCTACAATGAGCAGTTCTTC.

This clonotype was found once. The CDR3 region has the DNA TGTGCCAGCAGCGTAACGGGCAGGGGGACCAATGAGCAGTTCTTC. Translated: CASSVTGRGTNEQFF. This chain uses TRBV9 with TRBJ2-1; TRBD1 matches at 7 bases. CDR1 is SGDLS, CDR2 YYNGEE, per germline. V shed 1 base, J shed 6 bases, and the junction held 7 bases outside the gene matches. The CDR3 is made up of 15 amino acids.

The CDR3 loop is CASSSSANIQYF. The CDR3 DNA is TGTGCCAGCAGCTCGTCGGCGAACATTCAGTACTTC. The chain has TRBV7-9 and TRBJ2-4; D unclear. Germline CDR1 SEHNR, CDR2 FQNEAQ (reference sequence). This CDR3 has 12 amino acids. The V gene lost 4 bases and the J gene lost 7 bases, with 8 bases spanning the gap.

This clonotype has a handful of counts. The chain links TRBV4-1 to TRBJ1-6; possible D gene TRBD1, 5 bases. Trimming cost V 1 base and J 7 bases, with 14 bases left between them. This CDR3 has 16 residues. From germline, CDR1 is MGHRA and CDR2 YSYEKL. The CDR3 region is CASSQGGYRRNSPLHF. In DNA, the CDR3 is TGCGCCAGCAGCCAAGGTGGGTACAGGAGGAATTCACCCCTCCACTTT.